The 3 T cell receptor beta chains reported below all come from one sample, sequenced in a study of cytomegalovirus exposure and HLA in healthy donors. PCR primers comprised 60 Vbeta and 13 Jbeta primers. Sequencing was performed with immunoSEQ multiplex PCR; in TCRdb, only in-frame clones are kept and a portion is missing. The table includes 150,000 to 200,000 clones, less than 85% detected once. The material sequenced was PBMCs. Receptors originate from a boy between 2 and 10 years old in good health and CMV-seronegative.

The rearrangement joins TRBV5-6 to TRBJ1-2; D is possibly TRBD1 (6 bases). This CDR3 spans 15 amino acids. Germline V gene data show CDR1 as SGHDT and CDR2 as YYEEEE. V lost 2 bases and J lost 6, with 17 bases in between. CDR3 nucleotides: TGTGCCAGCAGCTTCCAGGGGCGTCCCTATGATGGCTACACCTTC. Amino acid sequence: CASSFQGRPYDGYTF.

The genes are TRBV28 and TRBJ2-2, with D uncertain. CDR3 size: 14 residues. Trimming took off 3 bases at V and 3 bases at J, with 8 bases between the two ends. The germline V gene has CDR1 MDHEN and CDR2 SYDVKM. CDR3 coding DNA: TGTGCCAGCAGTTTCGCCAGGTACACCGGGGAGCTGTTTTTT. The encoded protein is CASSFARYTGELFF.

The gene calls are TRBV5-1 and TRBJ2-7; D gene uncertain. Germline V lookup: CDR1 SGHRS, CDR2 YFSETQ. Trimming removed 0 bases from V and 1 base from J, with 14 bases in between. This CDR3 has 16 residues. The CDR3 spells CASSLGWAGESYEQYF. CDR3 sequence (DNA): TGCGCCAGCAGCTTGGGATGGGCTGGTGAGTCCTACGAGCAGTACTTC.